The 23 T cell receptor beta chains given below trace back to one sample, sequenced in a study of blood T cell repertoires in COVID-19. The data were produced by immunoSEQ multiplex PCR, yet TCRdb's version contains in-frame clones alone and is incomplete. The sample includes roughly 250,000 clones, roughly nine tenths of them seen just once. The sequencing input was peripheral blood. These receptors were taken from a woman in her 30s with COVID-19, enrolled during active disease.

V and J are TRBV2 and TRBJ1-2; tentatively, D is TRBD1 (5 bases). Between the trimmed V and J ends, which lost 4 bases and 0 bases, there was a span of 9 bases. The CDR3 has 14 residues. Germline values: CDR1 SNHLY, CDR2 FYNNEI. The CDR3 coding sequence is TGTGCCAGCAGTGGGCGGGGGTCTAACTATGGCTACACCTTC. It encodes CASSGRGSNYGYTF.

The chain is built from TRBV5-1 and TRBJ2-5, with TRBD1 matching 9 bases. J lost 6 bases, V lost 4 bases, and 10 bases had no gene match. The germline V gene encodes CDR1 SGHRS and CDR2 YFSETQ. The length of the CDR3 is 15 residues. CDR3: CASSPTGGSLKTQYF. CDR3 DNA sequence: TGCGCCAGCAGCCCGACAGGGGGAAGTTTGAAGACCCAGTACTTC.

The rearrangement links TRBV18 to TRBJ2-7, with D possibly matching TRBD1 (5 bases). The germline gives CDR1 KGHSH, CDR2 LQKENI. The germline V and J ends were trimmed by 3 bases and 3 bases, with 15 bases remaining between them. CDR3 size: 15 residues. CDR3 residues: CASSPTIRQIYEQYF. CDR3 DNA sequence: TGTGCCAGCTCACCGACGATTAGACAGATCTACGAGCAGTACTTC.

The chain carries TRBV19 and TRBJ2-5, with D perhaps TRBD2 (6 bases). This CDR3 is 14 amino acids long. The germline V gene has CDR1 LNHDA and CDR2 SQIVND (reference sequence). V lost 3 bases and J 3 bases, leaving 11 bases between the germline ends. The CDR3 protein is CASSIVGGEETQYF. The CDR3 DNA follows: TGTGCCAGTAGTATCGTAGGAGGGGAAGAGACCCAGTACTTC.

This chain links TRBV6-5 with TRBJ1-1; TRBD1 agrees at 7 bases. The ends lost 5 bases at V and 2 bases at J; junction bases unmatched: 5. Germline-derived CDR1 and CDR2 are MNHEY and SVGAGI. The CDR3 sequence is 14 residues long. The CDR3: CASSPRDSNTEAFF. The DNA of the CDR3 is TGTGCCAGCAGTCCCCGGGACAGCAACACTGAAGCTTTCTTT.

The chain is built from TRBV2 and TRBJ2-1; weak D call: TRBD1 (5 bases). With 3 bases removed from V and 0 bases from J, the gap between germline ends came to 9 bases. The V gene's germline CDR1 is SNHLY and CDR2 FYNNEI. The CDR3 is made up of 15 amino acids. In DNA, the CDR3 is TGTGCCAGCAGTGACGGACACAGCTCCTACAATGAGCAGTTCTTC. This codes for CASSDGHSSYNEQFF.

The gene calls are TRBV6-5 and TRBJ1-2; 7 nucleotides match TRBD1. The trim removed 4 bases at V and 2 bases at J, leaving 7 bases unmatched. CDR1 and CDR2 (germline): MNHEY, SVGAGI. This CDR3 comprises 15 residues. CDR3 DNA: TGTGCCAGCAGTTCAAAGACAGGGAGAAACTATGGCTACACCTTC. Its translation is CASSSKTGRNYGYTF.

The chain links TRBV10-1 to TRBJ2-1; 15 nucleotides align to TRBD2. The CDR3 has 18 residues. Unmatched junction bases numbered 6, after V lost 6 bases and J lost 0 bases. Per germline, CDR1 WNHNN and CDR2 SYGVQD (reference sequence). The CDR3 DNA reads TGCGCCAGCAGCCCCGGACTAGCGGGGGGGAGCTCCTACAATGAGCAGTTCTTC. The encoded protein is CASSPGLAGGSSYNEQFF.

This chain links TRBV6-5 with TRBJ2-6, with 7 bases matching TRBD2. The V gene's germline CDR1 is MNHEY and CDR2 SVGAGI. CDR3 length: 15 amino acids. V gave up 8 bases and J gave up 0 bases; unmatched junction bases: 4. The CDR3 loop is CASLGGDSGANVLTF. The DNA for the CDR3 is TGTGCCAGCCTGGGGGGGGACTCTGGGGCCAACGTCCTGACTTTC.

The V and J genes are TRBV19 and TRBJ1-1, with D unclear. CDR3 length: 15 residues. CDR1 is LNHDA and CDR2 is SQIVND in the germline V gene (reference sequence). Trimming removed 5 bases at V and 3 bases at J, with 16 bases between. The CDR3 spells CASSRLRHPDTEAFF. CDR3 in DNA: TGTGCCAGTAGTCGGTTGCGTCACCCGGACACTGAAGCTTTCTTT.

The chain is built from TRBV27 and TRBJ2-5; a weak D match, TRBD1 (5 bases). This CDR3 is built from 14 residues. Trimming took off 6 bases at V and 2 bases at J, with 13 bases between the two ends. Germline V gives CDR1 MNHEY, CDR2 SMNVEV (reference sequence). Here the CDR3 reads CASRTGGAQETQYF. The CDR3 bases are TGTGCCAGCAGGACGGGTGGGGCTCAAGAGACCCAGTACTTC.

This clone came up once. At one boundary the junction diverges from the germline segment, which might be a read error. The V call is TRBV4-1, the J call TRBJ1-1; tentative D call: TRBD1 (5 bases). Germline V gene sequence: CDR1 MGHRA, CDR2 YSYEKL. CDR3 length: 14 amino acids. The chain's CDR3 is CASSLNVGEKARVF. In DNA form, the CDR3 reads TGCGCCAGCAGCCTTAACGTAGGAGAGAAGGCCAGGGTCTTT.

This rearrangement joins TRBV7-8 to TRBJ1-5; D remains unclear. Trimming removed 7 bases from V and 1 base from J, with 14 bases in between. The germline V gene encodes CDR1 SGHVS and CDR2 FQNEAQ. This CDR3 has 15 amino acids. The CDR3 DNA sequence: TGTGCCAGCACCCCTGAGGCCGCGAGCAATCAGCCCCAGCATTTT. It translates to CASTPEAASNQPQHF.

The chain is built from TRBV9 and TRBJ1-2, with D tentatively TRBD1 (5 bases). The V end lost 3 bases, the J end lost 1 base, and 22 bases lay between the germline ends. From germline, CDR1 is SGDLS and CDR2 YYNGEE. CDR3 length equals 18 residues. CDR3 sequence reads: CASSDPLVDIADNYGYTF. CDR3 bases: TGTGCCAGCAGCGATCCCCTGGTGGACATCGCCGATAACTATGGCTACACCTTC.

The chain combines TRBV27 with TRBJ2-3, with 13 nucleotides matching TRBD2. Losses at the gene ends were 5 bases for V and 0 bases for J; bases not matched to a gene: 8. Germline V CDR1 and CDR2: MNHEY, SMNVEV (reference sequence). The CDR3 runs 18 residues. In DNA form, the CDR3 reads TGTGCCAGCAGTGTGACTAGCGGGGGGTATTCTAGCACAGATACGCAGTATTTT. Amino acids: CASSVTSGGYSSTDTQYF.

The chain recombines TRBV7-2 with TRBJ1-1; weak D call: TRBD1 (6 bases). The CDR3 runs 15 residues. Looked up from germline, CDR1 is SGHTA and CDR2 is FQGNSA. Trimming left V 3 bases short and J 5 bases short, with 16 bases between. The CDR3 DNA reads as TGTGCCAGCAGCTTCGCCCCGGGACAAAGAACTGAAGCTTTCTTT. Protein sequence: CASSFAPGQRTEAFF.

The chain links TRBV24-1 to TRBJ1-2; D is unclear. The CDR3 totals 12 residues. The V gene lost 5 bases and the J gene lost 4 bases, with 7 bases spanning the gap. Germline V gene lookup returns CDR1 KGHDR and CDR2 SFDVKD. The CDR3 DNA reads as TGTGCCACCAGTGTGTCAGGCTATGGCTACACCTTC. This codes for CATSVSGYGYTF.

CDR3 nucleotide sequence: TGTGCCGCGGGGGCTCTCTCTGGGGCCAACGTCCTGACTTTC. It specifies CAAGALSGANVLTF. The gene calls are TRBV7-2 and TRBJ2-6, with D possibly matching TRBD2 (7 bases). The V and J ends lost 11 bases and 0 bases respectively, with 11 bases between them. Germline-derived CDR1 and CDR2 are SGHTA and FQGNSA. The CDR3 runs to 14 residues.

The rearrangement links TRBV3-1 (or the pseudogene TRBV3-2) to TRBJ1-1; D might be TRBD1 (6 bases). Trimming removed 0 bases at V and 10 bases at J, with 21 bases between. The CDR3 loop spans 16 amino acids. The V gene's germline CDR1 is LGHDT and CDR2 YNNKEL (reference sequence). In DNA, the CDR3 is TGTGCCAGCAGCCAAGATAAAGGCCAGGGGATACGGAGAGCTTTCTTT. This codes for CASSQDKGQGIRRAFF.

The rearrangement joins TRBV9 to TRBJ2-2; TRBD2 matches 12 bases. The junction had 5 bases not matched to a gene; V was cut back by 4 bases and J by 4 bases. Germline-derived CDR1 and CDR2 are SGDLS and YYNGEE. The CDR3 has 16 amino acids. CDR3 coding DNA: TGTGCCAGCAGCCCTACTAGCGGGGGGCGCACCGGGGAGCTGTTTTTT. Its protein product is CASSPTSGGRTGELFF. Full variable domain (remainder filled in from reference TRBV9 and TRBJ2-2): DSGVTQTPKHLITATGQRVTLRCSPRSGDLSVYWYQQSLDQGLQFLIQYYNGEERAKGNILERFSAQQFPDLHSELNLSSLELGDSALYFCASSPTSGGRTGELFFGEGSRLTVL.

The chain uses TRBV5-8 and TRBJ1-5; D may be TRBD1 (5 bases). There are 15 residues in the CDR3. V lost 1 base and J 2 bases, leaving 10 bases between the germline ends. CDR1 and CDR2 from the germline V gene are SGHTS and YDEGEE. DNA for the CDR3: TGTGCCAGCAGCTTGATGGGGGGAGGCAATCAGCCCCAGCATTTT. Its translation: CASSLMGGGNQPQHF.

The rearrangement links TRBV7-9 to TRBJ2-6; 7 bases fit TRBD2. V lost 6 bases to trimming and J lost 1 base; unmatched junction nucleotides: 12. Germline V gene lookup returns CDR1 SEHNR and CDR2 FQNEAQ (reference sequence). The CDR3 contains 18 residues. The CDR3 spells CASSWPGGRGSGANVLTF. The CDR3 DNA follows: TGTGCCAGCAGTTGGCCGGGAGGCAGAGGTTCTGGGGCCAACGTCCTGACTTTC.

This chain connects TRBV18 to TRBJ1-6; D is unresolved. The length of the CDR3 is 14 residues. Germline V gene sequence: CDR1 KGHSH, CDR2 LQKENI. V was pared by 2 bases and J by 7 bases, with 9 bases between. CDR3 nucleotide sequence: TGTGCCAGCTCACCAGGCCCCGGGAATTCACCCCTCCACTTT. It encodes CASSPGPGNSPLHF.